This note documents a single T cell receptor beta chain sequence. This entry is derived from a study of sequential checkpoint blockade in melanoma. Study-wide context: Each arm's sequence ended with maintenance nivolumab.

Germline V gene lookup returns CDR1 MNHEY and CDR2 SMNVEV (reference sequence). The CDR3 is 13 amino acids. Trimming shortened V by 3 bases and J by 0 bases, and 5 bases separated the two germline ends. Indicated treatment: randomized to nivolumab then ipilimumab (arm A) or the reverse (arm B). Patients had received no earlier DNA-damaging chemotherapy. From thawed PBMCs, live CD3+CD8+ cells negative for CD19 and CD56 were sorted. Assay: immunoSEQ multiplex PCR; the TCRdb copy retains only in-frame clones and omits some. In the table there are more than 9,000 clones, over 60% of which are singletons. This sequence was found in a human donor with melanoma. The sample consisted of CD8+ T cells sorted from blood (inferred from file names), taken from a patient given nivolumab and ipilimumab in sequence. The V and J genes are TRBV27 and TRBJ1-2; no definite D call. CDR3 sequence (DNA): TGTGCCAGCAGTTTTGGCCCTAACTATGGCTACACCTTC. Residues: CASSFGPNYGYTF.